These 28 T cell receptor beta chains share one sample of origin, sequenced in a study of T cell repertoires in cytomegalovirus infection. Their recognized antigens are unknown. TCRdb reprocessed the reads with MiXCR, giving one entry per CDR3 protein. The profile shows around 770,000 distinct CDR3 sequences, roughly 29% of them singletons. Sequenced here: cultured CD8+ T cells from PBMCs, sampled from culture after CMV antigen stimulation. These receptors all come from a human donor in good health (CMV status not recorded). Some clones in this sample may be carry-over from other donors' samples.

This clonotype appeared a few times. The rearrangement links TRBV7-8 to TRBJ1-2, with a tentative D call TRBD1 (5 bases). Germline V lookup: CDR1 SGHVS, CDR2 FQNEAQ. V was clipped by 0 bases and J by 3 bases, with 14 bases between them. This CDR3 region has 16 residues. The CDR3 is CASSLASGGADYGYTF. The CDR3 DNA reads as TGTGCCAGCAGCTTAGCGTCAGGAGGGGCGGACTATGGCTACACCTTC.

This clonotype occurred many times. This chain connects TRBV7-2 to TRBJ2-7; D is ambiguous. V was pared by 1 base and J by 0 bases, with 10 bases between. This CDR3 region has 15 residues. Germline CDR1 is SGHTA and CDR2 is FQGNSA. The CDR3 DNA sequence: TGTGCCAGCAGCTTAGAAGACCTTAGCTCCTACGAGCAGTACTTC. It is translated as CASSLEDLSSYEQYF.

The chain has TRBV27 and TRBJ1-1, with TRBD1 matching 8 bases. CDR3 length equals 14 residues. V was pared by 7 bases and J by 1 base, with 5 bases of the junction left unmatched. Germline CDR1 and CDR2: MNHEY and SMNVEV (reference sequence). The CDR3 DNA follows: TGTGCCAGCACTATTACAGGGGGGAACACTGAAGCTTTCTTT. Translation: CASTITGGNTEAFF.

The CDR3 DNA reads as TGTGCCAGCATCGCAGAACCTGCTGAAGCTTTCTTT. Translating it yields CASIAEPAEAFF. The chain recombines TRBV2 with TRBJ1-1; D is undetermined. CDR1 and CDR2 from the germline V gene are SNHLY and FYNNEI. CDR3 length equals 12 residues. V lost 7 bases and J 6 bases, leaving 12 bases between the germline ends.

This clonotype was found once. One end of the junction does not line up with germline, which may come from a read error. The chain combines TRBV6-5 with TRBJ1-1; no clear D. Germline V CDR1 and CDR2: MNHEY, SVGAGI. The CDR3 loop spans 13 amino acids. CDR3 in DNA: TGTGCCAGCAGATACTCTGAAATTGCTGAAGCTTTCTTT. Its translation is CASRYSEIAEAFF.

This clonotype was counted between two and nine times. V usage is TRBV12-3 or TRBV12-4 and J usage is TRBJ2-4, with 7 bases fitting TRBD1. The CDR3 length is 14 residues. The V gene end was trimmed by 7 bases and the J gene end by 3 bases; junction bases not matched to a gene: 6. The CDR3 loop reads CASNPTGSKNIQYF. CDR3 coding DNA: TGTGCCAGCAATCCGACAGGGAGCAAAAACATTCAGTACTTC.

This clonotype has a count of ten or more. The chain uses TRBV7-6 and TRBJ2-7; no clear D. The CDR3 runs to 12 residues. Germline assignment: CDR1 SGHVS and CDR2 FNYEAQ. Between the trimmed V and J ends, which lost 0 bases and 7 bases, there was a span of 7 bases. As DNA, the CDR3 is TGTGCCAGCAGCTTAGCTGGTTCGGAGCAGTACTTC. This gives the protein CASSLAGSEQYF.

V and J are TRBV5-1 and TRBJ2-3; 9 nucleotides align to TRBD1. The ends lost 3 bases at V and 2 bases at J; junction bases unmatched: 7. The CDR3 runs 16 residues. CDR1 SGHRS and CDR2 YFSETQ come from the germline V gene. CDR3 protein: CASSWGQGGATDTQYF. CDR3 nucleotides: TGCGCCAGCAGCTGGGGACAGGGAGGGGCCACAGATACGCAGTATTTT.

This clonotype was counted many times. CDR3 protein: CASSLALVDYFGYTF. CDR3 coding DNA: TGTGCCAGCAGCTTAGCATTGGTGGACTATTTTGGCTACACCTTC. V gene TRBV7-8 combines with J gene TRBJ1-2; D is uncertain. V lost 0 bases to trimming and J lost 7 bases, with 15 bases between them. The CDR3 length is 15 residues. CDR1 is SGHVS and CDR2 is FQNEAQ in the germline V gene.

The table lists this clonotype with many counts. V gene TRBV7-6 combines with J gene TRBJ1-4; unclear D gene. This CDR3 spans 18 amino acids. Between the trimmed V and J ends, which lost 8 bases and 2 bases, there was a span of 24 bases. CDR1 is SGHVS, CDR2 FNYEAQ, per germline. CDR3 amino acids: CASGTGSKRGATNEKLFF. The CDR3 region has the DNA TGTGCCAGCGGAACCGGCTCAAAACGGGGAGCCACTAATGAAAAACTGTTTTTT. The variable domain in full, with the rest retrieved from reference TRBV7-6 and TRBJ1-4, is GAGVSQSPRYKVTKRGQDVALRCDPISGHVSLYWYRQALGQGPEFLTYFNYEAQQDKSGLPNDRFSAERPEGSISTLTIQRTEQRDSAMYRCASGTGSKRGATNEKLFFGSGTQLSVL.

This sequence joins TRBV19 and TRBJ2-5; possible D gene TRBD1, 6 bases. CDR1 LNHDA and CDR2 SQIVND come from the germline V gene (reference sequence). This CDR3 contains 14 residues. The V end was cut by 5 bases, the J end by 5 bases, with 15 bases between. CDR3 amino acids: CASSPLGRGETQYF. CDR3 coding DNA: TGTGCCAGTAGTCCCCTCGGCAGGGGTGAGACCCAGTACTTC.

J is TRBJ2-1 and V is TRBV28; 7 bases agree with TRBD2. The germline V gene encodes CDR1 MDHEN and CDR2 SYDVKM. The length of the CDR3 is 14 residues. Trimming at V came to 2 bases and at J to 6 bases, leaving 4 bases not matched to a gene. CDR3: CASSLRTSANEQFF. As DNA, the CDR3 is TGTGCCAGCAGTTTAAGGACTAGTGCCAATGAGCAGTTCTTC. The full variable domain, with the rest looked up from reference TRBV28 and TRBJ2-1, is DVKVTQSSRYLVKRTGEKVFLECVQDMDHENMFWYRQDPGLGLRLIYFSYDVKMKEKGDIPEGYSVSREKKERFSLILESASTNQTSMYLCASSLRTSANEQFFGPGTRLTVL.

This clonotype was found many times. The gene calls are TRBV7-2 and TRBJ2-1; D is perhaps TRBD1 (6 bases). The germline V and J ends were trimmed by 2 bases and 7 bases, with 18 bases remaining between them. This CDR3 contains 16 residues. Germline CDR1 is SGHTA and CDR2 is FQGNSA. CDR3 protein: CASSLRLGGYGNEQFF. For the CDR3, the DNA is TGTGCCAGCAGCTTACGTTTAGGGGGTTATGGGAATGAGCAGTTCTTC.

The sample holds many counts of this clonotype. The chain uses TRBV7-4 and TRBJ1-4; 8 bases are shared with TRBD1. J gave up 5 bases and V 0 bases, and 5 bases lay outside the gene matches. The CDR3 length is 16 residues. Germline assignment: CDR1 SGHVT and CDR2 SQSDAQ. The CDR3 loop is CASSLAGQGENEKLFF. In DNA, the CDR3 is TGTGCCAGCAGCTTAGCTGGACAGGGTGAAAATGAAAAACTGTTTTTT.

This clonotype showed up many times. V usage is TRBV7-2 and J usage is TRBJ2-5; maybe TRBD2 (5 bases). V was clipped by 3 bases and J by 3 bases, with 5 bases between them. CDR1 SGHTA and CDR2 FQGNSA come from the germline V gene. This CDR3 spans 12 amino acids. The CDR3 is CASSLREETQYF. The DNA for the CDR3 is TGTGCCAGCAGCTTGAGGGAAGAGACCCAGTACTTC.

This rearrangement joins TRBV6-5 to TRBJ1-2; weak D call: TRBD1 (5 bases). V was cut by 0 bases and J by 7 bases, with 18 bases left in between. The V gene's germline CDR1 is MNHEY and CDR2 SVGAGI. CDR3 length equals 16 residues. The CDR3 is CASSYSRGGQSSGYTF. CDR3 nucleotide sequence: TGTGCCAGCAGTTACTCTAGGGGAGGTCAGAGTTCTGGCTACACCTTC.

The chain employs TRBV5-1 and TRBJ2-7, with 7 bases aligning to TRBD1. V lost 4 bases to trimming and J lost 5 bases; unmatched junction nucleotides: 9. The germline CDR1 and CDR2 sequences are SGHRS and YFSETQ. This CDR3 is 14 amino acids long. The CDR3 loop is CASSPSGQTHEQYF. Here the CDR3 DNA reads TGCGCCAGCAGCCCCTCGGGACAGACCCACGAGCAGTACTTC.

This clonotype has a count of ten or more. The V gene is TRBV12-3 or TRBV12-4, the J gene TRBJ2-7; D possibly corresponds to TRBD1 (6 bases). V lost 6 bases, J lost 5 bases, and 20 bases lay in between. This CDR3 has 15 amino acids. CDR3 DNA: TGTGCCAGCAGATTAAATTACAGGGACGGGGACGAGCAGTACTTC. Translating it yields CASRLNYRDGDEQYF.

The chain combines TRBV2 with TRBJ1-3; possible D gene TRBD1, 6 bases. The length of the CDR3 is 17 residues. The germline gives CDR1 SNHLY, CDR2 FYNNEI. The chain's CDR3 is CAGTGNTLDRRGNTIYF. The CDR3 DNA sequence: TGTGCAGGAACGGGCAACACGCTCGACAGGAGAGGAAACACCATATATTTT.

The chain has TRBV6-1 and TRBJ1-1, with no clear D. This CDR3 contains 12 residues. Trimming took 3 bases from V and 12 from J, leaving 14 bases between them. The germline V gene has CDR1 MNHNS and CDR2 SASEGT. The CDR3 loop is CASSDTPMWTFF. The CDR3 DNA reads TGTGCCAGCAGTGATACCCCGATGTGGACTTTCTTT.

This clonotype was seen at least ten times. This sequence joins TRBV12-3 or TRBV12-4 and TRBJ1-2; unclear D gene. The CDR3 spans 12 residues. Trimming took 6 bases from V and 5 from J, leaving 10 bases between them. This CDR3 reads CASSQNLYGYTF. Written as DNA, the CDR3 is TGTGCCAGCAGCCAGAACCTGTATGGCTACACCTTC.

Comments on this clonotype: A much larger clone lies a single base off, so this may be a read error. The V call is TRBV12-3 or TRBV12-4, the J call TRBJ2-2, with D unresolved. The CDR3 runs to 12 residues. CDR3 nucleotides: TGTCCCAGCAGTCCATCCCCCGGGGAGCTGTTTTTT. This gives the protein CPSSPSPGELFF.

This clonotype was observed many times. The chain couples TRBV7-2 to TRBJ2-3; possible D gene TRBD1, 6 bases. CDR1 and CDR2 from the germline V gene are SGHTA and FQGNSA. V lost 0 bases and J 4 bases, leaving 8 bases between the germline ends. This CDR3 is 14 amino acids long. The CDR3 here is CASSLATGPDTQYF. The CDR3 DNA is TGTGCCAGCAGCTTAGCGACAGGTCCAGATACGCAGTATTTT.

This clonotype has a handful of counts. This chain connects TRBV6-2 or TRBV6-3 to TRBJ2-7, with 7 bases fitting TRBD1. The V gene's germline CDR1 is MNHEY and CDR2 SVGEGT. This CDR3 contains 15 residues. Trimming took 6 bases from V and 2 from J; bases not matched to a gene: 10. In DNA form, the CDR3 reads TGTGCCAGCAGATATGACAGGGAGAAGGCCTACGAGCAGTACGTC. Translating gives CASRYDREKAYEQYV.

This clonotype was picked up a small number of times. The rearrangement uses TRBV28 and TRBJ1-2; D is ambiguous. CDR3 length: 14 amino acids. The V and J ends lost 5 bases and 0 bases respectively, with 10 bases between them. Germline-derived CDR1 and CDR2 are MDHEN and SYDVKM. CDR3 bases: TGTGCCAGCAGTCCCAGAGGCACTAACTATGGCTACACCTTC. Translating it yields CASSPRGTNYGYTF.

This clonotype was recorded at least ten times. This chain connects TRBV7-8 to TRBJ2-7; TRBD1 agrees at 9 bases. V lost 4 bases and J lost 2; bases outside the gene matches: 3. The CDR3 extends over 14 amino acids. CDR1 and CDR2 from the germline V gene are SGHVS and FQNEAQ. CDR3 protein: CASSSRQGAYEQYF. The CDR3 region has the DNA TGTGCCAGCAGCTCTCGACAGGGGGCCTACGAGCAGTACTTC.

As concerns this clonotype: One end of the junction does not line up with germline, which may come from a read error. The chain joins TRBV7-4 to TRBJ2-6; a weak D match, TRBD1 (5 bases). CDR3 size: 16 residues. CDR1 and CDR2 (germline): SGHVT, SQSDAQ. CDR3 DNA sequence: TGTGCCAGCAGCTTAGCCGTAGACTCTGGGGCCAACGCCCTGACTTTC. It translates to CASSLAVDSGANALTF.

The chain uses TRBV28 and TRBJ2-7; D remains unclear. The CDR3 consists of 13 residues. Germline-derived CDR1 and CDR2 are MDHEN and SYDVKM. V lost 3 bases and J lost 7, with 13 bases in between. This CDR3 reads CASSFSTASEQYV. The DNA for the CDR3 is TGTGCCAGCAGTTTTAGCACAGCCTCAGAGCAGTACGTC.